Only a few counts were recorded for the clone carrying this TCR beta chain. Its antigen remains unidentified. This entry belongs to a study of post-analysis software for immune sequencing data. Study findings and constraints: TRBV segments more frequent in patients than in controls numbered roughly 5 and included TRBV5-6, TRBV5-1 and TRBV20-1.

In germline, CDR1 is LNHNV, CDR2 YYDKDF (reference sequence). This CDR3 region has 13 residues. V was pared by 4 bases and J by 9 bases, with 10 bases between. TCR beta cDNA libraries included unique molecular identifiers. TCRdb used MiXCR to reprocess the PCR reads, holding one entry per CDR3 protein. The table has hundreds of thousands of distinct CDR3 sequences, roughly 38% seen once. Specimen: blood. This rearrangement joins TRBV15 to TRBJ1-6; D is unclear. The sequence came from a girl aged 2-10 years with multiple sclerosis. The CDR3 protein is CATSTVFGSPLHF. In DNA form, the CDR3 reads TGTGCCACCAGCACTGTGTTTGGTTCACCCCTCCACTTT.